The rows below give T cell receptor beta chains drawn from one sample of a study of T-cell reconstitution after alpha-beta-depleted transplantation in children. Via MiXCR, TCRdb re-called the PCR reads, giving one row per CDR3 protein. The table lists 170,000 or so distinct CDR3 sequences, roughly 7.5% of them singletons. This material consisted of PBMCs from the stem cell graft donor, taken from the stem cell graft. These receptors came from a human donor who donated a stem cell graft to a child with Wiskott-Aldrich syndrome. The conserved cysteine and the conserved F or W are not part of the CDR3 here.

v_call,j_call,cdr3_aa
TRBV4-2,TRBJ1-2,ASSQDDTSYT
TRBV3-1,TRBJ2-4,ASSPTDRPKNIQY
TRBV25-1,TRBJ2-7,ASSQSVPGEQY
TRBV4-3,TRBJ2-1,ASSQDPMGAGGYNEQF
TRBV5-1,TRBJ2-3,ASSFPTGGTDTQY
TRBV5-1,TRBJ1-2,ASSPQDANYGYT
TRBV20-1,TRBJ2-3,SAPRLATGWDTQY
TRBV29-1,TRBJ2-2,SAKTSNTGELF
TRBV12-3/TRBV12-4,TRBJ1-5,ASSPRTGVNQPQH
TRBV28,TRBJ2-1,ASSQGGPYNEQF
TRBV20-1,TRBJ1-1,SASSRTNTEAF
TRBV13,TRBJ2-7,ARSLWDRSYEQY
TRBV7-2,TRBJ2-3,ASSFSLAGGTDTQY
TRBV6-4,TRBJ2-1,ASSDKGGVHEQF
TRBV29-1,TRBJ2-7,SVVADSYEQY
TRBV6-1,TRBJ1-6,ASSERASPLH
TRBV7-2,TRBJ2-4,ASSSLYRGIQY
TRBV14,TRBJ2-5,ASSPTSLRRERETQY